Below are 24 T cell receptor beta chains sequenced from a single sample in a study of cytotoxic CD8 clonotypes in ibrutinib-treated CLL. Generated by immunoSEQ multiplex PCR, the TCRdb table keeps only in-frame clones and is missing some. The profile shows hundreds of thousands of clones, roughly 79% of them singletons. Sequenced here: PBMCs, sampled after 12 months of ibrutinib treatment. These receptors originate from a human donor with chronic lymphocytic leukemia.

V and J are TRBV5-6 and TRBJ2-4; weak D call: TRBD1 (6 bases). Trimming shortened V by 0 bases and J by 5 bases, and 9 bases separated the two germline ends. The CDR3 has 14 residues. Germline CDR1 and CDR2: SGHDT and YYEEEE. The CDR3 loop reads CASSLARGENIQYF. The DNA of the CDR3 is TGTGCCAGCAGCTTGGCCAGGGGCGAAAACATTCAGTACTTC.

This chain connects TRBV5-8 to TRBJ2-7, with 8 bases aligning to TRBD1. CDR1 is SGHTS and CDR2 is YDEGEE in the germline V gene. V lost 1 base, J lost 4 bases, and 13 bases stayed unmatched. The CDR3 covers 17 residues. The CDR3 bases are TGTGCCAGCAGCTTGTTGACAGGGGCCTTACCCCAGTACGAGCAGTACTTC. This sequence encodes CASSLLTGALPQYEQYF.

V is TRBV7-2 and J is TRBJ2-3; D is ambiguous. The germline V gene encodes CDR1 SGHTA and CDR2 FQGNSA. V lost 1 base, J lost 3 bases, and 5 bases lay in between. The CDR3 runs 13 residues. CDR3 sequence reads: CASSLDRTDTQYF. As DNA, the CDR3 is TGTGCCAGCAGCTTAGACCGGACAGATACGCAGTATTTT.

This chain uses TRBV10-3 with TRBJ2-7; a weak D match, TRBD1 (6 bases). With 7 bases removed from V and 7 bases from J, the gap between germline ends came to 11 bases. CDR1 is ENHRY, CDR2 SYGVKD, per germline. The CDR3 is 11 residues long. The CDR3 nucleotides are TGTGCCATCAAGGGGGTGGGGGAGCAGTACTTC. Its protein is CAIKGVGEQYF.

The rearrangement joins TRBV30 to TRBJ1-2, with a tentative D call TRBD1 (6 bases). CDR1 and CDR2 (germline): GTSNPN, SVGIG (reference sequence). There are 14 residues in the CDR3. V was clipped by 4 bases and J by 6 bases, with 18 bases between them. CDR3 bases: TGTGCCTGGAACAGGGCAGGGTTGGCGAATGGCTACACCTTC. Encoded protein: CAWNRAGLANGYTF.

This chain uses TRBV19 with TRBJ2-7; D gene unclear. Germline-derived CDR1 and CDR2 are LNHDA and SQIVND (reference sequence). This CDR3 spans 11 amino acids. V lost 9 bases, J lost 3 bases, and 9 bases lay in between. This CDR3 reads CASSVNYEQYF. The CDR3 DNA is TGTGCCAGCAGTGTCAACTACGAGCAGTACTTC.

CDR3 coding DNA: TGCAGCGTTGAAACGTCGATCCCCCTGCCCTCCTACACCTTC. Protein: CSVETSIPLPSYTF. The genes are TRBV29-1 and TRBJ1-2; no firm D call. Between the trimmed V and J ends, which lost 2 bases and 10 bases, there was a span of 20 bases. Germline loops: CDR1 SQVTM, CDR2 ANQGSEA. CDR3 length: 14 amino acids.

For this clone: Other DNA sequences in this specimen translate into the identical CDR3. The chain links TRBV9 to TRBJ1-1; D is uncertain. Trimming shortened V by 2 bases and J by 1 base, and 6 bases separated the two germline ends. In germline, CDR1 is SGDLS, CDR2 YYNGEE. The CDR3 contains 13 residues. The CDR3 loop reads CASSVTGNTEAFF. CDR3 sequence (DNA): TGTGCCAGCAGCGTGACGGGGAACACTGAAGCTTTCTTT. Filled out from reference TRBV9 and TRBJ1-1, the complete variable domain reads DSGVTQTPKHLITATGQRVTLRCSPRSGDLSVYWYQQSLDQGLQFLIQYYNGEERAKGNILERFSAQQFPDLHSELNLSSLELGDSALYFCASSVTGNTEAFFGQGTRLTVV.

V and J are TRBV7-6 and TRBJ1-4; TRBD1 matches at 8 bases. Germline V gives CDR1 SGHVS, CDR2 FNYEAQ. The J segment lost 7 bases and the V segment lost 5 bases, leaving 6 bases of the junction unmatched. CDR3 size: 14 residues. CDR3 region: CASSLWTGTEKLFF. CDR3 coding DNA: TGTGCCAGCAGCCTCTGGACAGGGACTGAAAAACTGTTTTTT.

CDR3 amino acids: CASSWGRGSYEQYF. As DNA, the CDR3 is TGTGCCAGCAGTTGGGGGCGGGGGTCCTACGAGCAGTACTTC. This sequence joins TRBV6-5 and TRBJ2-7; tentatively, D is TRBD2 (7 bases). Germline assignment: CDR1 MNHEY and CDR2 SVGAGI. The CDR3 length is 14 residues. V was shortened by 4 bases and J by 1 base, with 11 bases between the two germline ends.

The chain employs TRBV29-1 and TRBJ2-1; 11 bases align to TRBD1. CDR1 is SQVTM and CDR2 is ANQGSEA in the germline V gene. The CDR3 is made up of 13 amino acids. Trimming removed 6 bases from V and 7 bases from J; junction bases left unmatched: 5. The CDR3 DNA reads as TGCAGCGTGGGACAGGGGGAATGGAATGAGCAGTTCTTC. It is translated as CSVGQGEWNEQFF.

The DNA for the CDR3 is TGTGCCAGCAGCTTAGTTCCGAAAAACATTCAGTACTTC. Encoded protein: CASSLVPKNIQYF. The chain recombines TRBV7-2 with TRBJ2-4; D is unresolved. This CDR3 contains 13 residues. V lost 1 base, J lost 4 bases, and 5 bases lay in between. Per germline, CDR1 SGHTA and CDR2 FQGNSA.

DNA for the CDR3: TGTGCCAGCAGCCCACAGGGGAATCAGCCCCAGCATTTT. Translated: CASSPQGNQPQHF. The chain has TRBV5-5 and TRBJ1-5; 7 bases fit TRBD1. Germline V lookup: CDR1 SGHKS, CDR2 YYEKEE (reference sequence). Trimming cost V 4 bases and J 4 bases; bases outside gene matches: 2. The CDR3 is made up of 13 amino acids.

The V and J genes are TRBV15 and TRBJ2-2; 9 bases map to TRBD2. The CDR3 consists of 17 residues. The germline CDR1 and CDR2 sequences are LNHNV and YYDKDF (reference sequence). The ends lost 0 bases at V and 2 bases at J; junction bases unmatched: 4. The CDR3, as DNA: TGTGCCACCAGCAGAGATACCGGGACTAGCAACACCGGGGAGCTGTTTTTT. It yields the protein CATSRDTGTSNTGELFF.

This clone was picked up one time. The chain employs TRBV6-4 and TRBJ1-2, with a weak D call TRBD1 (6 bases). Germline V gives CDR1 MRHNA, CDR2 SNTAGT. Trimming cost V 6 bases and J 0 bases, with 17 bases left between them. The CDR3 covers 16 residues. CDR3 residues: CASRSPDSRSNYGYTF. Here the CDR3 DNA reads TGTGCCAGCAGATCCCCGGACAGTCGTTCTAACTATGGCTACACCTTC.

The J gene is TRBJ2-5, the V gene TRBV30; D may be TRBD1 (6 bases). The CDR3 runs 11 residues. Germline V gives CDR1 GTSNPN, CDR2 SVGIG (reference sequence). The V gene lost 8 bases and the J gene lost 5 bases, with 12 bases spanning the gap. The CDR3 nucleotides read TGTGCCAGATCGCAGGGGGAGACCCAGTACTTC. Translation: CARSQGETQYF.

This chain uses TRBV10-3 with TRBJ2-3, with TRBD2 matching 8 bases. With V trimmed by 2 bases and J by 6 bases, 10 bases remained unmatched. Germline V gene lookup returns CDR1 ENHRY and CDR2 SYGVKD. The CDR3 loop spans 16 amino acids. The CDR3 nucleotides read TGTGCCATCAGTGAGAGACCCGGGAGGGCGGAGGATACGCAGTATTTT. Translating gives CAISERPGRAEDTQYF.

The rearrangement links TRBV5-1 to TRBJ2-2; tentatively, D is TRBD2 (5 bases). The CDR3 runs 16 residues. Germline values: CDR1 SGHRS, CDR2 YFSETQ. V was clipped by 0 bases and J by 0 bases, with 9 bases between them. This CDR3 reads CASSLGLATNTGELFF. The CDR3 nucleotides are TGCGCCAGCAGCTTGGGCCTAGCAACGAACACCGGGGAGCTGTTTTTT.

This clone was observed once. The V and J genes are TRBV12-2 and TRBJ2-7; the table's D call TRBD2 went unverified against the DNA. TRBV12-2 constitutes a pseudogene. The CDR3 runs to 13 residues. The CDR3 region has the DNA TGTGCCAGCAGAGAGGGACTTTCGTACGAGCAGTACTTC. Encoded protein: CASREGLSYEQYF.

This clone turned up a few times. V and J are TRBV12-5 and TRBJ1-1, with D tentatively TRBD1 (6 bases). Germline CDR1 reads LGHNT; CDR2 reads FRNRAP. The CDR3 runs to 13 residues. Trimming removed 5 bases from V and 5 bases from J, with 12 bases in between. This CDR3 reads CASGTQGGTEAFF. The CDR3 bases are TGTGCTAGTGGTACACAGGGAGGTACTGAAGCTTTCTTT. The full variable domain, rest sourced from reference TRBV12-5 and TRBJ1-1, is DARVTQTPRHKVTEMGQEVTMRCQPILGHNTVFWYRQTMMQGLELLAYFRNRAPLDDSGMPKDRFSAEMPDATLATLKIQPSEPRDSAVYFCASGTQGGTEAFFGQGTRLTVV.

V usage is TRBV6-1 and J usage is TRBJ2-3; D not certain. The V gene's germline CDR1 is MNHNS and CDR2 SASEGT. This CDR3 is built from 15 residues. The V end was cut by 3 bases, the J end by 4 bases, with 14 bases between. In DNA, the CDR3 is TGTGCCAGCAGTGACCTATTTCAGAACCCAGATACGCAGTATTTT. This sequence encodes CASSDLFQNPDTQYF.

This chain uses TRBV25-1 with TRBJ2-1, with 10 positions matching TRBD2. Looked up from germline, CDR1 is MGHDK and CDR2 is SYGVNS. The CDR3 runs to 15 residues. With V trimmed by 3 bases and J by 7 bases, 6 bases remained unmatched. CDR3 residues: CASSDKREGRNEQFF. The CDR3 nucleotides read TGTGCCAGCAGTGATAAGCGGGAGGGCCGGAATGAGCAGTTCTTC.

In DNA form, the CDR3 reads TGTGCCAGCAGTGAAGGGGGAAGAGATACGCAGTATTTT. This translates into CASSEGGRDTQYF. The V and J genes are TRBV25-1 and TRBJ2-3; D may correspond to TRBD1 or TRBD2 (5 bases each). The CDR3 has 13 amino acids. CDR1 is MGHDK, CDR2 SYGVNS, per germline. Trimming cost V 2 bases and J 5 bases, with 8 bases left between them.

The chain recombines TRBV6-1 with TRBJ2-1, with 12 nucleotides matching TRBD2. V lost 5 bases to trimming and J lost 8 bases; unmatched junction nucleotides: 4. This CDR3 has 14 amino acids. The germline CDR1 and CDR2 sequences are MNHNS and SASEGT. CDR3 in DNA: TGTGCCAGCAGTTGGACTAGCGGGGAGTATGAGCAGTTCTTC. Protein product: CASSWTSGEYEQFF.